Following are 9 T cell receptor beta chains from one sample sequenced in a study of shared clonotypes between healthy human individuals. Naivety among CD8 cells was defined by CD45RO negativity and positive CCR7 selection, thereby excluding terminally differentiated effector memory CD45RA+ cells. Profiling relied on immunoSEQ multiplex PCR, and the TCRdb table lists in-frame clones only, not all of them. The table includes approximately 2,000,000 clones, 90% to 95% detected once. The specimen sequenced was naive CD8+ T cells from PBMCs. The receptors were gathered from a man between 18 and 29 years old in good health. Some clones in this sample may be carry-over from other donors' samples.

This clone was observed a few times. The chain has TRBV9 and TRBJ1-2; D perhaps matches TRBD1 (6 bases). The germline CDR1 and CDR2 sequences are SGDLS and YYNGEE. The CDR3 length is 12 residues. V was pared by 0 bases and J by 10 bases, with 10 bases between. This chain's CDR3 is CASSVVGGHYTF. For the CDR3, the DNA is TGTGCCAGCAGCGTAGTGGGGGGGCACTACACCTTC.

This chain links TRBV7-8 with TRBJ1-5; 7 bases fit TRBD1. Losses at the gene ends were 3 bases for V and 2 bases for J; bases not matched to a gene: 4. CDR3 length equals 15 residues. Germline V lookup: CDR1 SGHVS, CDR2 FQNEAQ. The CDR3 here is CASSFGDSGNQPQHF. The CDR3 DNA follows: TGTGCCAGCAGCTTTGGGGACAGCGGCAATCAGCCCCAGCATTTT.

The chain is built from TRBV4-3 and TRBJ2-2, with D perhaps being TRBD1 or TRBD2 (5 bases each). V was shortened by 1 base and J by 2 bases, with 14 bases between the two germline ends. The CDR3 has 17 residues. Germline-derived CDR1 and CDR2 are LGHNA and YSLEER. CDR3 DNA: TGCGCCAGCAGCCAAGTACATTGGGACGGAAACACCGGGGAGCTGTTTTTT. Its translation is CASSQVHWDGNTGELFF.

The rearrangement joins TRBV28 to TRBJ2-1; D ambiguous. The CDR3 is 13 amino acids. Germline V gives CDR1 MDHEN, CDR2 SYDVKM. Trimming left V 6 bases short and J 5 bases short, with 11 bases between. CDR3 nucleotides: TGTGCCAGCAGGGCTACCATAGACAATGAGCAGTTCTTC. It yields the protein CASRATIDNEQFF.

The chain is built from TRBV9 and TRBJ2-1, with 8 bases fitting TRBD1. The CDR3 extends over 17 amino acids. Germline V gene lookup returns CDR1 SGDLS and CDR2 YYNGEE. V gave up 3 bases and J gave up 1 base; unmatched junction bases: 9. DNA for the CDR3: TGTGCCAGCAGCGAGGGACAGGTTCCAGTATCCTACAATGAGCAGTTCTTC. It specifies CASSEGQVPVSYNEQFF.

The gene calls are TRBV27 and TRBJ2-5, with D possibly matching TRBD2 (5 bases). The CDR3 extends over 15 amino acids. Germline V gene lookup returns CDR1 MNHEY and CDR2 SMNVEV (reference sequence). Trimming left V 3 bases short and J 4 bases short, with 15 bases between. For the CDR3, the DNA is TGTGCCAGCAGTTTGGACCGAGGACTTCTAGAGACCCAGTACTTC. This translates into CASSLDRGLLETQYF.

The rearrangement uses TRBV9 and TRBJ2-5; D not resolved. CDR3 length: 13 residues. In germline, CDR1 is SGDLS, CDR2 YYNGEE. The germline V and J ends were trimmed by 0 bases and 3 bases, with 6 bases remaining between them. The CDR3 region has the DNA TGTGCCAGCAGCGTAGTTACAGAAGAGACCCAGTACTTC. It translates to CASSVVTEETQYF.

J is TRBJ2-1 and V is TRBV7-3; D gene unclear. The germline V and J ends were trimmed by 5 bases and 0 bases, with 11 bases remaining between them. Per germline, CDR1 SGHTA and CDR2 FQGTGA. This CDR3 has 15 amino acids. In DNA form, the CDR3 reads TGTGCCAGCAGCCCGTCTTTGGGCTCCTACAATGAGCAGTTCTTC. It specifies CASSPSLGSYNEQFF.

Concerning this clone itself: Other DNA sequences within the sample encode an identical CDR3. The chain uses TRBV28 and TRBJ2-7, with 9 bases matching TRBD1. V shed 3 bases and J 2 bases; nucleotides not matched to a gene: 2. Germline V gene lookup returns CDR1 MDHEN and CDR2 SYDVKM. CDR3 length: 14 residues. The CDR3 DNA sequence: TGTGCCAGCAGTTTGGGACAGGGTCCCTACGAGCAGTACTTC. Residues: CASSLGQGPYEQYF. Based on the CDR3 plus reference TRBV28 and TRBJ2-7, the full variable domain is DVKVTQSSRYLVKRTGEKVFLECVQDMDHENMFWYRQDPGLGLRLIYFSYDVKMKEKGDIPEGYSVSREKKERFSLILESASTNQTSMYLCASSLGQGPYEQYFGPGTRLTVT.